This entry describes one T cell receptor (beta chain). Its antigen is not identified. The data are from a study of blood T cells in healthy people across ages. Study as a whole: Using template switching, researchers captured about one barcoded beta molecule for each two T cells. Points from the study as a whole: PBMC samples, being unsorted, prevented any conclusive comparison of naive and antigen-experienced cells.

A second PCR, run for about 7 to 11 cycles, used a sample-barcoded 5' primer plus a J-beta primer mix. TCRdb reprocessed the 5' RACE reads with MiXCR, giving one entry per CDR3 protein. In the table there are around 1.7 million distinct CDR3 sequences, roughly 30% of which are singletons. The source of this sequence is a woman under 40 in good health. Sequenced: blood.

For the CDR3, the DNA is TGTGCCAGCAGGGATCGGAGGGCGGGAGATACGCAGTATTTT. Its translation is CASRDRRAGDTQYF. The genes are TRBV7-2 and TRBJ2-3, with D possibly TRBD2 on 6 matching bases. With 6 bases removed from V and 5 bases from J, the gap between germline ends came to 15 bases. Germline V gene lookup returns CDR1 SGHTA and CDR2 FQGNSA. This CDR3 region has 14 residues.